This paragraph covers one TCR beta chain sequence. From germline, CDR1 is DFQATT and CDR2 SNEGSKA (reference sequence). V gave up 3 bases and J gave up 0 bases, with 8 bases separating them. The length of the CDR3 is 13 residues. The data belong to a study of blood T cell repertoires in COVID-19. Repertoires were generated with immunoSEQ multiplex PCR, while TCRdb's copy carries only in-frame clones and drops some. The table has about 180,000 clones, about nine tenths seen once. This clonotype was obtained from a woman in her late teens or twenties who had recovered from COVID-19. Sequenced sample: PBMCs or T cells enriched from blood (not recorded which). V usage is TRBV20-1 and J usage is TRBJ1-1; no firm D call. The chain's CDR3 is CSASWSMNTEAFF. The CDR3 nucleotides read TGCAGTGCTAGTTGGTCTATGAACACTGAAGCTTTCTTT.